This paragraph reports one TCR beta chain. Its matching antigen is unknown. Among the 120 subjects of the validation cohort, separate from the approximately 700-subject first cohort, were the donors. This record belongs to a study of cytomegalovirus exposure and HLA in healthy donors. For the study at large: The same platform was used for the roughly 120 validation repertoires as for the roughly 670 first-cohort repertoires, as reported in a later analysis.

Study conclusions and caveats: It was fewer than 200 TCR beta chains that were listed as cytomegalovirus-associated. Through in vitro validation, a few CMV-associated chains were shown to be specific for CMV antigens.

V lost 3 bases to trimming and J lost 0 bases, with 13 bases between them. Germline V gene data show CDR1 as SGDLS and CDR2 as YYNGEE. This CDR3 has 17 amino acids. Assay: immunoSEQ multiplex PCR; the TCRdb copy retains only in-frame clones and omits some. The data contain just under 150,000 clones, roughly 86% of them seen just once; the ten biggest clones take up 4.5%. The sample was PBMCs. The sequence was obtained from a man younger than 35 in good health and CMV-seropositive. The V call is TRBV9, the J call TRBJ2-6; D may be TRBD2 (5 bases). Here the CDR3 reads CASSDQAGNSGANVLTF. DNA for the CDR3: TGTGCCAGCAGCGATCAGGCCGGGAACTCTGGGGCCAACGTCCTGACTTTC.